Listed here are 7 T cell receptor beta chains from one sample, sequenced in a study of T cell responses to AZD1222 COVID-19 vaccine. Libraries were prepared by immunoSEQ multiplex PCR; TCRdb keeps only in-frame clonotypes and omits some of them. The data hold 80,000 to 100,000 clones, with about nine tenths observed a single time. The sequences come from peripheral blood, collected on day 0 of MenACWY control vaccination. These receptors were obtained from an adult in good health.

The rearrangement joins TRBV23-1 to TRBJ2-1; the match to TRBD2 covers 11 bases. TRBV23-1 qualifies as an ORF whose function is uncertain. The J segment lost 4 bases and the V segment lost 2 bases, leaving 4 bases of the junction unmatched. The CDR3 length is 16 residues. The CDR3 region is CASSQQTSGEYNEQFF. The CDR3 nucleotides are TGCGCCAGCAGTCAACAGACTAGCGGGGAATACAATGAGCAGTTCTTC.

Notes on this clone: Relative to the germline gene, one junction end is altered; a read error may explain this. V is TRBV24-1 and J is TRBJ1-2; maybe TRBD1 (5 bases). Germline assignment: CDR1 KGHDR and CDR2 SFDVKD. The CDR3 spans 11 residues. The CDR3: CANQKMQGWAF. The CDR3 region has the DNA TGTGCCAATCAGAAGATGCAGGGATGGGCCTTC.

The CDR3 nucleotides read TGTGCCAGCAGTCAGGGGTATCGGAACACCGGGGAGCTGTTTTTT. Amino acids: CASSQGYRNTGELFF. The V gene is TRBV6-5, the J gene TRBJ2-2; D might be TRBD1 (6 bases). V was clipped by 5 bases and J by 1 base, with 11 bases between them. The CDR3 spans 15 residues. Looked up from germline, CDR1 is MNHEY and CDR2 is SVGAGI.

V is TRBV11-3 and J is TRBJ1-1, with a tentative D call TRBD1 (5 bases). This CDR3 is built from 13 residues. Germline V gene sequence: CDR1 SGHNT, CDR2 YENEEA. With 1 base removed from V and 7 bases from J, the gap between germline ends came to 10 bases. Here the CDR3 DNA reads TGTGCCAGCAGCTTAGCAGGGTGGGGTGAAGCTTTCTTT. It is translated as CASSLAGWGEAFF.

The J gene is TRBJ2-3, the V gene TRBV15; D not resolved. The germline gives CDR1 LNHNV, CDR2 YYDKDF (reference sequence). The CDR3 runs 17 residues. The V end lost 0 bases, the J end lost 0 bases, and 13 bases lay between the germline ends. CDR3 nucleotide sequence: TGTGCCACCAGCAGAGATTGGATTGGTACTAGCACAGATACGCAGTATTTT. This sequence encodes CATSRDWIGTSTDTQYF.

The chain uses TRBV28 and TRBJ2-7; 7 bases are shared with TRBD1. V trimming: 5 bases; J trimming: 3 bases; junction bases outside the gene matches: 1. Per germline, CDR1 MDHEN and CDR2 SYDVKM. The CDR3 length is 12 residues. The CDR3 DNA reads as TGTGCCAGCAGTACAGGGGACTACGAGCAGTACTTC. It specifies CASSTGDYEQYF.

This clone has just one count. Here the CDR3 DNA reads TGTGCCTGGAACGAGGGGACAGGAAATTCACCCCTCCACTTT. Protein product: CAWNEGTGNSPLHF. The chain recombines TRBV30 with TRBJ1-6; 8 positions agree with TRBD1. Unmatched junction bases numbered 6, after V lost 4 bases and J lost 7 bases. The CDR3 sequence is 14 residues long. Germline assignment: CDR1 GTSNPN and CDR2 SVGIG (reference sequence). Full variable domain (missing parts from reference TRBV30 and TRBJ1-6): SQTIHQWPATLVQPVGSPLSLECTVEGTSNPNLYWYRQAAGRGLQLLFYSVGIGQISSEVPQNLSASRPQDRQFILSSKKLLLSDSGFYLCAWNEGTGNSPLHFGNGTRLTVT.